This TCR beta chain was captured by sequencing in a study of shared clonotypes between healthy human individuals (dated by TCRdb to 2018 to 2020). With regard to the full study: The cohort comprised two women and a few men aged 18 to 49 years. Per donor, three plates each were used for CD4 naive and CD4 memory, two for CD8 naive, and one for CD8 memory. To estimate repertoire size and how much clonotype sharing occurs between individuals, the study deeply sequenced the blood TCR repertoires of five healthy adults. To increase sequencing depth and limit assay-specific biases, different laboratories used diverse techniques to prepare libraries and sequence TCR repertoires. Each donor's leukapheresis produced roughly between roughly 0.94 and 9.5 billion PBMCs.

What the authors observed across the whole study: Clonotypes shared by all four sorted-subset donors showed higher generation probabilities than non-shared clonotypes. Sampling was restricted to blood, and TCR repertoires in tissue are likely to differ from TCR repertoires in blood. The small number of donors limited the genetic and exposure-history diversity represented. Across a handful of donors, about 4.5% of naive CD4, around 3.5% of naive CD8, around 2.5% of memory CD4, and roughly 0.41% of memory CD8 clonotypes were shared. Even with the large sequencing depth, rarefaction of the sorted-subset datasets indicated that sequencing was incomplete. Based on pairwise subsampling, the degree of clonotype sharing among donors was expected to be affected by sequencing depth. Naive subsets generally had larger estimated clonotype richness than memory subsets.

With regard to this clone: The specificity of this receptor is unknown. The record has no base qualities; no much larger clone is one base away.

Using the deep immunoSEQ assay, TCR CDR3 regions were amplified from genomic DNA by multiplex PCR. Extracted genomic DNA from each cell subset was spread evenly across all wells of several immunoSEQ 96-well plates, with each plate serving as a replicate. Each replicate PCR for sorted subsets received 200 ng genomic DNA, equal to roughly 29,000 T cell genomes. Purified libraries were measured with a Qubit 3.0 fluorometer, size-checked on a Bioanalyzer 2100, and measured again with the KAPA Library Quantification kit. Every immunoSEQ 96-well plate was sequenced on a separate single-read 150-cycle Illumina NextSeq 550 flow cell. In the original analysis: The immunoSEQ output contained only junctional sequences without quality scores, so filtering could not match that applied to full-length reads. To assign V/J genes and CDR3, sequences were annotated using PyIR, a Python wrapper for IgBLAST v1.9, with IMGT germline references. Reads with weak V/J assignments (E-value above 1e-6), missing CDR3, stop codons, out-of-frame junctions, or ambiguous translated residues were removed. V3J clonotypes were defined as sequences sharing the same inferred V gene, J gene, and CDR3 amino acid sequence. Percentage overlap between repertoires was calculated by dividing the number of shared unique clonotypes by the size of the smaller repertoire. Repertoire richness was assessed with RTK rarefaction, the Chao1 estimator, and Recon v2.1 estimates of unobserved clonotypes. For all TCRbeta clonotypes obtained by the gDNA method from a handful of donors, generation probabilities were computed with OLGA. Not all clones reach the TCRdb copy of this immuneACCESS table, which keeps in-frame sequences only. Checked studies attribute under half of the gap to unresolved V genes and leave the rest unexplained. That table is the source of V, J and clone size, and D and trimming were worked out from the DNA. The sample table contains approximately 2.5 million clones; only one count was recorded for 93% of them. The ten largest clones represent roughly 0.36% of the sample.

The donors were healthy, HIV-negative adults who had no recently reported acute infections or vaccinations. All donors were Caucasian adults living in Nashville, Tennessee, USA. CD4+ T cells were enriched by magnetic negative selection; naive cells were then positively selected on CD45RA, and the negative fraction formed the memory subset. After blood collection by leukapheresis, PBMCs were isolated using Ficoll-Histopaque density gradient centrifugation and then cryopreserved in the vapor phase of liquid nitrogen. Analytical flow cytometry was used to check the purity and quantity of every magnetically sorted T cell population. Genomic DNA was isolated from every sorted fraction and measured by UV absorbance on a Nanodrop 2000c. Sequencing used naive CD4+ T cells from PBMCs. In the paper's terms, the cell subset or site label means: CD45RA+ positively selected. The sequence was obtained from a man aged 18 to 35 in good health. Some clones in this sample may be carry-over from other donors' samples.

The nucleotide sequence reads as follows: TGTGCCAGCAGCTTAACAGGAGGGAGGGGCACCGGGGAGCTGTTTTTT. Its translation is CASSLTGGRGTGELFF. The chain is encoded by TRBV7-3 joined to TRBJ2-2; the central 7 bases match TRBD2. From a lookup of the germline V gene, CDR1 and CDR2 are SGHTA and FQGTGA. The CDR3 covers 16 residues, taking in both the cysteine and the phenylalanine. CDR3 DNA only is kept here, 48 bases in frame from base 1. Ends trimmed: V by 0 bases, J by 4 bases; bases unmatched to a gene: 5.